The present T cell receptor (beta chain) was sequenced within a study of OX40 agonist ivuxolimab in advanced cancers. Whole-study context: Patients were given ivuxolimab, an antibody that agonizes OX40 (CD134). Study results and caveats: What antigens the expanded peripheral T cells recognized was never established.

As regards this clone: Its antigen is still unknown.

TCRdb's copy holds only in-frame clones and misses some; the assay was immunoSEQ multiplex PCR. The table has more than 60,000 clones, 65% to 85% seen once. Germline V gives CDR1 SGDLS, CDR2 YYNGEE. This CDR3 has 15 amino acids. The V segment lost 0 bases and the J segment 3 bases; nucleotides outside the gene matches: 3. This TCR came from an adult with an advanced solid tumor such as melanoma, head and neck, liver or kidney cancer. The sequencing used CD4+ or CD8+ T cells sorted from blood, collected in a trial of the OX40 agonist ivuxolimab. The chain joins TRBV9 to TRBJ2-3, with 8 bases identical to TRBD2. The CDR3: CASSVGGGSTDTQYF. In nucleotides, the CDR3 is TGTGCCAGCAGCGTAGGCGGGGGGTCAACAGATACGCAGTATTTT.